Listed below are T cell receptor beta chains from one sample, sequenced in a study of T cell repertoires in cytomegalovirus infection. TCRdb called the reads again in MiXCR, with one record for every CDR3 protein. The data show about 400,000 distinct CDR3 sequences, 15% to 20% seen once. Sequencing input: PBMCs. These receptors all come from a human donor in good health (CMV status not recorded). Some clones in this sample may be carry-over from other donors' samples. Each CDR3 is given with its conserved first and last residue. Fields, in order: CDR3 length, D gene, clone size, V gene, J gene, CDR3 DNA, CDR3 protein. The D gene is left open where the match is weak. Size is omitted from some rows. Given values are once, few, many or a class for expanded clones.

len: 12
d_gene: NA
abundance: many
v_gene: TRBV11-2
j_gene: TRBJ2-1
CDR3nt: TGTGCCAGCAGCTTCGACCGCAGTGAGCAGTTCTTC
CDR3aa: CASSFDRSEQFF

len: 16
d_gene: NA
abundance: many
v_gene: TRBV7-9
j_gene: TRBJ1-5
CDR3nt: TGTGCCAGCAGCCGAGCAGGGTCGTTGAGCAATCAGCCCCAGCATTTT
CDR3aa: CASSRAGSLSNQPQHF

len: 12
d_gene: NA
abundance: many
v_gene: TRBV29-1
j_gene: TRBJ2-7
CDR3nt: TGCAGCGTTCGATCGTACCCCAACGAGCAGTACTTC
CDR3aa: CSVRSYPNEQYF

len: 13
d_gene: NA
abundance: many
v_gene: TRBV28
j_gene: TRBJ2-7
CDR3nt: TGTGCCAGCAGTCCCGCTGGGAGATACGAGCAGTACTTC
CDR3aa: CASSPAGRYEQYF

len: 16
d_gene: TRBD1
abundance: NA
v_gene: TRBV4-3
j_gene: TRBJ2-7
CDR3nt: TGCGCCAGCAGCCAAGATACCAGGGACAGGGGGCTCGAGCAGTACTTC
CDR3aa: CASSQDTRDRGLEQYF

len: 14
d_gene: TRBD2
abundance: NA
v_gene: TRBV25-1
j_gene: TRBJ2-3
CDR3nt: TGTGCCAGCGGTAGCGGGGGCAGCACAGATACGCAGTATTTT
CDR3aa: CASGSGGSTDTQYF

len: 14
d_gene: NA
abundance: NA
v_gene: TRBV7-9
j_gene: TRBJ2-5
CDR3nt: TGTGCCAGCAGCTTAGCTCCGATCGAGGAGACCCAGTACTTC
CDR3aa: CASSLAPIEETQYF

len: 15
d_gene: TRBD2
abundance: few
v_gene: TRBV6-2/TRBV6-3
j_gene: TRBJ2-5
CDR3nt: TGTGCCAGCAGTTACCCCCCAGCGGGGGAAGAGACCCAGTACTTC
CDR3aa: CASSYPPAGEETQYF

len: 15
d_gene: NA
abundance: many
v_gene: TRBV7-2
j_gene: TRBJ1-6
CDR3nt: TGTGCCAGCAGCTCTCAGCTGGGTTATAATTCACCCCTCCACTTT
CDR3aa: CASSSQLGYNSPLHF

len: 16
d_gene: NA
abundance: NA
v_gene: TRBV11-2
j_gene: TRBJ2-5
CDR3nt: TGTGCCAGCAGCCCCGGAGGGACGGTCTACCAAGAGACCCAGTACTTC
CDR3aa: CASSPGGTVYQETQYF

len: 14
d_gene: TRBD1
abundance: NA
v_gene: TRBV7-6
j_gene: TRBJ2-5
CDR3nt: TGTGCCAGCAGCTCCCCCGACAGGGGTGAGACCCAGTACTTC
CDR3aa: CASSSPDRGETQYF

len: 13
d_gene: TRBD2
abundance: NA
v_gene: TRBV28
j_gene: TRBJ2-3
CDR3nt: TGTGCCGGATCGGGGGGGCCTATAGATACGCAGTATTTT
CDR3aa: CAGSGGPIDTQYF

len: 15
d_gene: TRBD2
abundance: NA
v_gene: TRBV19
j_gene: TRBJ2-7
CDR3nt: TGTGCCAGTAATCCGACTAGCGGGAGAACCTACGAGCAGTACTTC
CDR3aa: CASNPTSGRTYEQYF

len: 15
d_gene: TRBD1
abundance: few
v_gene: TRBV20-1
j_gene: TRBJ1-5
CDR3nt: TGCAGTGCCGTAGAACCGGGACAGTTAAATCAGCCCCAGCATTTT
CDR3aa: CSAVEPGQLNQPQHF

len: 13
d_gene: NA
abundance: NA
v_gene: TRBV20-1
j_gene: TRBJ1-2
CDR3nt: TGCAGTGCTCCCCTTCCGAGTCACTATGGCTACACCTTC
CDR3aa: CSAPLPSHYGYTF

len: 15
d_gene: TRBD1
abundance: NA
v_gene: TRBV4-2
j_gene: TRBJ1-3
CDR3nt: TGTGCCAGCAGCCAAGACAGGACAGGAGGAAACACCATATATTTT
CDR3aa: CASSQDRTGGNTIYF

len: 16
d_gene: TRBD2
abundance: NA
v_gene: TRBV15
j_gene: TRBJ2-5
CDR3nt: TGTGCCACCAGCAGAGGTCAAGCGGGGGGGTCAGAGACCCAGTACTTC
CDR3aa: CATSRGQAGGSETQYF

len: 16
d_gene: TRBD2
abundance: many
v_gene: TRBV6-5
j_gene: TRBJ2-1
CDR3nt: TGTGCCAGCAGTTACCCGCCGGGACTAGCGGTCGGTGAGCAGTTCTTC
CDR3aa: CASSYPPGLAVGEQFF

len: 16
d_gene: TRBD2
abundance: many
v_gene: TRBV7-2
j_gene: TRBJ2-5
CDR3nt: TGTGCCAGCAGCTTAGGACCAGCGGGAGGACAAGAGACCCAGTACTTC
CDR3aa: CASSLGPAGGQETQYF

len: 14
d_gene: TRBD2
abundance: NA
v_gene: TRBV4-3
j_gene: TRBJ2-7
CDR3nt: TGCGCCAGCAGCCAAGGACTAGCGTCGAGCGAGCAGTACTTC
CDR3aa: CASSQGLASSEQYF

len: 15
d_gene: NA
abundance: many
v_gene: TRBV28
j_gene: TRBJ1-4
CDR3nt: TGTGCCAGCGCCCGAAGGGGGGTCACTAATGAAAAACTGTTTTTT
CDR3aa: CASARRGVTNEKLFF

len: 14
d_gene: NA
abundance: few
v_gene: TRBV5-4
j_gene: TRBJ2-4
CDR3nt: TGTGCCAGCAGCTTGGACGGACGCAAAAACATTCAGTACTTC
CDR3aa: CASSLDGRKNIQYF

len: 13
d_gene: NA
abundance: many
v_gene: TRBV7-2
j_gene: TRBJ2-5
CDR3nt: TGTGCCAGCAGTATACAGGTCGAAGAGACCCAGTACTTC
CDR3aa: CASSIQVEETQYF

len: 12
d_gene: NA
abundance: few
v_gene: TRBV7-9
j_gene: TRBJ2-3
CDR3nt: TGTGCCAGCAGCCAAAACCCCAGGATGCAGTATTTT
CDR3aa: CASSQNPRMQYF

len: 11
d_gene: NA
abundance: few
v_gene: TRBV2
j_gene: TRBJ2-3
CDR3nt: TGTGCGTCCGGGGGCGCAGATACGCAGTATTTT
CDR3aa: CASGGADTQYF

len: 15
d_gene: NA
abundance: few
v_gene: TRBV15
j_gene: TRBJ1-5
CDR3nt: TGTGCCACCAGCAGCTGGGGGTGGGAGAATCAGCCCCAGCATTTT
CDR3aa: CATSSWGWENQPQHF

len: 15
d_gene: NA
abundance: few
v_gene: TRBV6-1
j_gene: TRBJ2-5
CDR3nt: TGTGCCAGCAGTGAAGAAGTGCAGCCTCAAGAGACCCAGTACTTC
CDR3aa: CASSEEVQPQETQYF

len: 15
d_gene: NA
abundance: NA
v_gene: TRBV29-1
j_gene: TRBJ2-7
CDR3nt: TGCAGCGTCTCCGGACTTTCCCGGGGAGAATACGAGCAGTACTTC
CDR3aa: CSVSGLSRGEYEQYF

len: 15
d_gene: TRBD2
abundance: NA
v_gene: TRBV4-3
j_gene: TRBJ2-1
CDR3nt: TGCGCCAGCAGCCAAGATACGGCGGGAGACAATGAGCAGTTCTTC
CDR3aa: CASSQDTAGDNEQFF

len: 17
d_gene: TRBD2
abundance: NA
v_gene: TRBV6-2/TRBV6-3
j_gene: TRBJ2-7
CDR3nt: TGTGCCAGCAGTTCGGGACTAGCGGGAGGTGGTAGCAACGAGCAGTACTTC
CDR3aa: CASSSGLAGGGSNEQYF

len: 16
d_gene: TRBD2
abundance: NA
v_gene: TRBV6-2/TRBV6-3
j_gene: TRBJ2-1
CDR3nt: TGTGCCAGCTTTTACTCCGGCGGGAGGGCTTGGAATGAGCAGTTCTTC
CDR3aa: CASFYSGGRAWNEQFF

len: 12
d_gene: NA
abundance: many
v_gene: TRBV7-2
j_gene: TRBJ2-4
CDR3nt: TGTGCCAGCAGCTTAGCTCGGAACATTCAGTACTTC
CDR3aa: CASSLARNIQYF

len: 15
d_gene: NA
abundance: NA
v_gene: TRBV20-1
j_gene: TRBJ2-1
CDR3nt: TGCAGTGCTAGAGAGGGGGGCCGGGGGTACAATGAGCAGTTCTTC
CDR3aa: CSAREGGRGYNEQFF

len: 15
d_gene: NA
abundance: NA
v_gene: TRBV12-3/TRBV12-4
j_gene: TRBJ1-5
CDR3nt: TGTGCCAGCAGCCGGGCAGGGATGGGCAATCAGCCCCAGCATTTT
CDR3aa: CASSRAGMGNQPQHF

len: 13
d_gene: NA
abundance: few
v_gene: TRBV20-1
j_gene: TRBJ2-5
CDR3nt: TGCAGTGCTCCCCGACCGGGGGGCGGGACCCAGTACTTC
CDR3aa: CSAPRPGGGTQYF

len: 13
d_gene: NA
abundance: many
v_gene: TRBV7-2
j_gene: TRBJ1-5
CDR3nt: TGTGCCAGCAGCTTTGTCAAGAATCAGCCCCAGCATTTT
CDR3aa: CASSFVKNQPQHF

len: 14
d_gene: NA
abundance: NA
v_gene: TRBV19
j_gene: TRBJ2-7
CDR3nt: TGTGCCTCCGCTACCCAACTGAGCTCCTACGAGCAGTACTTC
CDR3aa: CASATQLSSYEQYF

len: 15
d_gene: TRBD2
abundance: few
v_gene: TRBV5-4
j_gene: TRBJ2-2
CDR3nt: TGTGCCAGCAGTCCCGGACTAGCGGAAACCGGGGAGCTGTTTTTT
CDR3aa: CASSPGLAETGELFF

len: 14
d_gene: NA
abundance: NA
v_gene: TRBV7-9
j_gene: TRBJ2-5
CDR3nt: TGTGCCAGCAGCGGCTCCAGGGCGTGGGAGACCCAGTACTTC
CDR3aa: CASSGSRAWETQYF

len: 12
d_gene: NA
abundance: NA
v_gene: TRBV29-1
j_gene: TRBJ1-1
CDR3nt: TGCAGCGTTCGTCCAGAGGGAACTGAAGCTTTCTTT
CDR3aa: CSVRPEGTEAFF

len: 16
d_gene: NA
abundance: NA
v_gene: TRBV12-3/TRBV12-4
j_gene: TRBJ1-1
CDR3nt: TGTGCCAGCAGTTTATGGAGAGGGGGAACGAACACTGAAGCTTTCTTT
CDR3aa: CASSLWRGGTNTEAFF

len: 14
d_gene: TRBD1
abundance: few
v_gene: TRBV29-1
j_gene: TRBJ2-1
CDR3nt: TGCAGCGTTGAGGAGGGACAGGGGGGGAATGAGCAGTTCTTC
CDR3aa: CSVEEGQGGNEQFF

len: 16
d_gene: NA
abundance: NA
v_gene: TRBV4-1
j_gene: TRBJ2-3
CDR3nt: TGCGCCAGCAGCCAAGAAAGGGGGACGGGTACAGATACGCAGTATTTT
CDR3aa: CASSQERGTGTDTQYF

len: 17
d_gene: NA
abundance: NA
v_gene: TRBV29-1
j_gene: TRBJ1-2
CDR3nt: TGCAGCGTTGGCGCAAGGGGGGCCCTTCATTCGTCGGACGGCTACACCTTC
CDR3aa: CSVGARGALHSSDGYTF

len: 16
d_gene: NA
abundance: many
v_gene: TRBV6-1
j_gene: TRBJ2-3
CDR3nt: TGTGCCAGCAGCCTGGGGAGAGGTGGTATGACAGATACGCAGTATTTT
CDR3aa: CASSLGRGGMTDTQYF

len: 12
d_gene: TRBD2
abundance: NA
v_gene: TRBV2
j_gene: TRBJ2-1
CDR3nt: TGTGCCAGCAAACTAGCGGGGAATGAGCAGTTCTTC
CDR3aa: CASKLAGNEQFF

len: 14
d_gene: NA
abundance: many
v_gene: TRBV12-3/TRBV12-4
j_gene: TRBJ1-4
CDR3nt: TGTGCCAGCAGCCCAGTCGGGGCGGGGGAAAAACTGTTTTTT
CDR3aa: CASSPVGAGEKLFF

len: 13
d_gene: NA
abundance: NA
v_gene: TRBV29-1
j_gene: TRBJ1-2
CDR3nt: TGCAGCGTTGGACCAGAACGAAACTATGGCTACACCTTC
CDR3aa: CSVGPERNYGYTF

len: 12
d_gene: NA
abundance: once
v_gene: TRBV9
j_gene: TRBJ1-2
CDR3nt: TGTGCCAGCACTGGAACTAACTATGGCTACACCTTC
CDR3aa: CASTGTNYGYTF

len: 15
d_gene: NA
abundance: few
v_gene: TRBV9
j_gene: TRBJ1-3
CDR3nt: TGTGCCAGCAGCGCCGGGTCCATCTCTGGAAACACCATATATTTT
CDR3aa: CASSAGSISGNTIYF